The 5 T cell receptor beta chains below were found in one sample sequenced in a study of blood T cell repertoires in COVID-19. Profiling relied on immunoSEQ multiplex PCR, and the TCRdb table lists in-frame clones only, not all of them. The repertoire consists of more than 95,000 clones, with approximately 90% occurring once and the leading ten covering 17%. The sequenced sample was peripheral blood. These TCRs come from a woman older than 75 in a cohort sampled during active COVID-19.

The chain couples TRBV6-6 to TRBJ2-6, with D unclear. This CDR3 region has 11 residues. CDR1 MNHNY and CDR2 SVGAGI come from the germline V gene (reference sequence). CDR3 loop: CAVVGANVLTF. The CDR3 DNA is TGTGCTGTCGTTGGGGCCAACGTCCTGACTTTC.

The chain has TRBV7-9 and TRBJ2-6, with 7 bases fitting TRBD1. The CDR3 runs 19 residues. V gave up 1 base and J gave up 0 bases; unmatched junction bases: 9. From germline, CDR1 is SEHNR and CDR2 FQNEAQ (reference sequence). CDR3 in amino acids: CASSLGIRGQSSGANVLTF. The DNA of the CDR3 is TGTGCCAGCAGCTTAGGCATTCGGGGACAGAGCTCTGGGGCCAACGTCCTGACTTTC.

V is TRBV3-1 (or the pseudogene TRBV3-2) and J is TRBJ1-1; a possible D gene is TRBD1 (6 bases). The CDR3 contains 14 residues. V was pared by 3 bases and J by 3 bases, with 11 bases between. The V gene's germline CDR1 is LGHDT and CDR2 YNNKEL (reference sequence). The CDR3 loop is CASSQHRVDTEAFF. The CDR3 DNA follows: TGTGCCAGCAGCCAGCACAGGGTTGACACTGAAGCTTTCTTT.

The genes are TRBV3-1 (or the pseudogene TRBV3-2) and TRBJ2-2; 13 bases fit TRBD2. The CDR3 sequence is 18 residues long. V was clipped by 0 bases and J by 6 bases; unmatched bases: 7. CDR1 LGHDT and CDR2 YNNKEL come from the germline V gene (reference sequence). CDR3 protein: CASSQEKLAGGLPGELFF. The CDR3, as DNA: TGTGCCAGCAGCCAAGAGAAACTAGCGGGGGGGCTCCCCGGGGAGCTGTTTTTT.

This chain connects TRBV12-3 or TRBV12-4 to TRBJ2-1; no clear D. The CDR3 is 10 residues long. Trimming shortened V by 4 bases and J by 10 bases, and 5 bases separated the two germline ends. The CDR3 is CASSSGEQFF. CDR3 nucleotides: TGTGCCAGCAGTTCCGGGGAGCAGTTCTTC.